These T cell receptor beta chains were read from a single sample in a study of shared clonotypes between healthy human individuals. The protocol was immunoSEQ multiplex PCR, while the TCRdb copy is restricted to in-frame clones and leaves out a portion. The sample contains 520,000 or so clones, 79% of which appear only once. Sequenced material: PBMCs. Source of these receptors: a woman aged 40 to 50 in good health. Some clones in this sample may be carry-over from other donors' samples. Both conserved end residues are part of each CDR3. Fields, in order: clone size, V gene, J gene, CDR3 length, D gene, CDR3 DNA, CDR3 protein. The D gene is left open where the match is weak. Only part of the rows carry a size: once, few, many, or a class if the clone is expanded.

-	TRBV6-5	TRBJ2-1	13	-	TGTGCCAGCAGTTCCCCGGGGGTCCATGAGCAGTTCTTC	CASSSPGVHEQFF
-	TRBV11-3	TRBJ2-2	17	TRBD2	TGTGCCAGCAGCCACCTCTTTGCGGGAGGGCCTGGCGGGGAGCTGTTTTTT	CASSHLFAGGPGGELFF
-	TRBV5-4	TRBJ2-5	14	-	TGTGCCAGCAGCTTGTCCTCGATCCAAGAGACCCAGTACTTC	CASSLSSIQETQYF
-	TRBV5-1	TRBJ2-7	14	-	TGCGCCAGCAGCTTGCGTGAGGAGGGGGCCGAGCAGTACTTC	CASSLREEGAEQYF
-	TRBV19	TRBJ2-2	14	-	TGTGCCAGTAGTTTCGGTCAAAGGGCCGGGGAGCTGTTTTTT	CASSFGQRAGELFF
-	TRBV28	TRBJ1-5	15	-	TGTGCCAGCAGTCAAACTGACAGGAGAAATCAGCCCCAGCATTTT	CASSQTDRRNQPQHF
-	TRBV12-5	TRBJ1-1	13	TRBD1	TGTGCTAGCCCCCAGGGGGCCTGCACTGAAGCTTTCTTT	CASPQGACTEAFF
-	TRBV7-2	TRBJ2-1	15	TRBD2	TGTGCCAGCAGCTCCAGGCTAGCGGGAGTGTCTGAGCAGTTCTTC	CASSSRLAGVSEQFF
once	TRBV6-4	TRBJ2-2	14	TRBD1	TGTGCCAGCAGTGACCTACAGGGGTCCGGGGAGCTGTTTTTT	CASSDLQGSGELFF
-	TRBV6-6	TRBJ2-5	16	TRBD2	TGTGCCAGCAGTTACGAAGGGACTAGCGGGCGGGAGACCCAGTACTTC	CASSYEGTSGRETQYF
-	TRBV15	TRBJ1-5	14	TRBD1	TGTGCCACTGGACAGGGGAGAAGCAATCAGCCCCAGCATTTT	CATGQGRSNQPQHF
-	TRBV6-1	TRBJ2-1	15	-	TGTGCCAGCAGTGAACGGGAGAGGTCCTACAATGAGCAGTTCTTC	CASSERERSYNEQFF
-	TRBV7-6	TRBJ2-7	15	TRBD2	TGTGCCAGCAGCTTAGGAGGACTAGCGGGAAACGAGCAGTACTTC	CASSLGGLAGNEQYF
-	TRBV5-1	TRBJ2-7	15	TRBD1	TGCGCCAGCAGCTTGTCGACAGGGACAACCTACGAGCAGTACTTC	CASSLSTGTTYEQYF
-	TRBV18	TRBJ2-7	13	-	TGTGCCAGCTCACCTCACCCCCAGTACGAGCAGTACTTC	CASSPHPQYEQYF
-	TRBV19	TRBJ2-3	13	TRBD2	TGTGCCAGTAGGGGACTAGCGGGAGATACGCAGTATTTT	CASRGLAGDTQYF
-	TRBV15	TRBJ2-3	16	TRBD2	TGTGCCACCAGCGCCCTAGCGGGAGAAGGGACAGATACGCAGTATTTT	CATSALAGEGTDTQYF
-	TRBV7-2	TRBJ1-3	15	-	TGTGCCAGCAGCTCAGACCAGGGGTTTGGAAACACCATATATTTT	CASSSDQGFGNTIYF
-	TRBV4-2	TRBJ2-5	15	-	TGTGCCAGCAGCCAAGCTACTCTCCTCGAGGAGACCCAGTACTTC	CASSQATLLEETQYF
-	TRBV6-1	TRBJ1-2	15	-	TGTGCCAGCAGGACTCATTCTCAGGGGCCCTATGGCTACACCTTC	CASRTHSQGPYGYTF
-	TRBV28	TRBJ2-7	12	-	TGTGCCAGCAGTTTTGCGGGCCACGAGCAGTACTTC	CASSFAGHEQYF
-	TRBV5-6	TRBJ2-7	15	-	TGTGCCAGCAGCTTGGTGGGGGGCGGCTCCTACGAGCAGTACTTC	CASSLVGGGSYEQYF
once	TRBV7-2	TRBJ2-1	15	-	TGTGCCAGCAGCTTAGAAGGGTTTGTCTACAATGAGCAGTTCTTC	CASSLEGFVYNEQFF
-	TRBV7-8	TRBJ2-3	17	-	TGTGCCAGCAGCTTAGAGGGGGGCAGGGGAAGCACAGATACGCAGTATTTT	CASSLEGGRGSTDTQYF
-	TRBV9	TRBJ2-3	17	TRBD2	TGTGCCAGCAGCGTAGCTGGTGGCGGGAGCTTTACAGATACGCAGTATTTT	CASSVAGGGSFTDTQYF
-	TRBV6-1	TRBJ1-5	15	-	TGTGCCAGCACCCAGGAACGAGCTCCCAATCAGCCCCAGCATTTT	CASTQERAPNQPQHF
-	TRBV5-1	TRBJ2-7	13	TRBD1	TGCGCCAGCAGCAGGGGACAGGCCTACGAGCAGTACTTC	CASSRGQAYEQYF
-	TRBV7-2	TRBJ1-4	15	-	TGTGCCAGCAGCACCACAGGGTGGAGTAATGAAAAACTGTTTTTT	CASSTTGWSNEKLFF
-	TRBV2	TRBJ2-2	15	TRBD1	TGTGCCAGCAATCTCGGGACAGAGAACACCGGGGAGCTGTTTTTT	CASNLGTENTGELFF
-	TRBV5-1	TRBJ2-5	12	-	TGCGCCAGCAGCTCAACAGGAGAGACCCAGTACTTC	CASSSTGETQYF
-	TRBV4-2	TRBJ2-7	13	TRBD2	TGTGCCATCTCAACGGGACTAGCGGAAGAGCAGTACTTC	CAISTGLAEEQYF
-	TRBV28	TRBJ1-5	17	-	TGTGCCAGCAGTTTCTCCCAGACATTCAATAGCAATCAGCCCCAGCATTTT	CASSFSQTFNSNQPQHF
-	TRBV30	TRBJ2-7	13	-	TGTGCCTGGGGGGACGGGGTATCCTACGAGCAGTACTTC	CAWGDGVSYEQYF
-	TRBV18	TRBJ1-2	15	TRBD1	TGTGCCAGCTCCCCCCGCCAGGGACAGGGCTATGGCTACACCTTC	CASSPRQGQGYGYTF
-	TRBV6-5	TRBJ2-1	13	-	TGTGCCAGCAGGCTTAGGATCGACAGTGAGCAGTTCTTC	CASRLRIDSEQFF
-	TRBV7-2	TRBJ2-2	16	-	TGTGCCAGCAGCAACCGAAGGGGTGCGGGAACCGGGGAGCTGTTTTTT	CASSNRRGAGTGELFF
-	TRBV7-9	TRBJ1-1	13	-	TGTGCCAGCAGCATTCTCAGGGGCGGAGAAGCTTTCTTT	CASSILRGGEAFF
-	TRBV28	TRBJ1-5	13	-	TGTGCCAGCAAGTTTAGTAGGGGTCAGCCCCAGCATTTT	CASKFSRGQPQHF
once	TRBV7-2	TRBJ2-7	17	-	TGTGCCAGCAGCCCCCCATGGCGGGATGGGCCGACCTACGAGCAGTACTTC	CASSPPWRDGPTYEQYF